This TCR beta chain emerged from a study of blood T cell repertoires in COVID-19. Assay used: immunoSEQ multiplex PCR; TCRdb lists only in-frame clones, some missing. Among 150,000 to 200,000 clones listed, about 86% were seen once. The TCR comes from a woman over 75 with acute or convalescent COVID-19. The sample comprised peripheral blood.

The CDR3: CASSLAARKETQYF. For the CDR3, the DNA is TGTGCCAGCAGCTTAGCGGCCAGGAAAGAGACCCAGTACTTC. This chain links TRBV7-2 with TRBJ2-5; unclear D gene. V lost 0 bases to trimming and J lost 3 bases, with 8 bases between them. The length of the CDR3 is 14 residues. CDR1 and CDR2 from the germline V gene are SGHTA and FQGNSA.